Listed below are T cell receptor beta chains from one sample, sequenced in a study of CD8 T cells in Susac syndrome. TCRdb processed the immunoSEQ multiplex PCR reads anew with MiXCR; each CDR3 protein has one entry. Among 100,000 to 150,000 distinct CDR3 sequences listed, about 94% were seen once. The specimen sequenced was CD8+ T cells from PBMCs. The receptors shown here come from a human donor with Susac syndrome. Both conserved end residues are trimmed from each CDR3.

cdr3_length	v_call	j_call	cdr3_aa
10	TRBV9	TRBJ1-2	ASSDGQNGYT
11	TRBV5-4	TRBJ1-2	ASSLGQGNGYT
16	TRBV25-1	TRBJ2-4	ASSGDGGGGVAKNIQY
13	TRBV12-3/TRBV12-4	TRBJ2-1	ASSLLAGPSNEQF
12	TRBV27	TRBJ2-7	ASSFGTNSYEQY
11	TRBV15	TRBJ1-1	ATRGTENTEAF
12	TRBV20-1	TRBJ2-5	SARIGRPQETQY
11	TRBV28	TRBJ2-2	ASSPARPGELF
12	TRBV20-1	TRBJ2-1	SARGLAGSNEQF
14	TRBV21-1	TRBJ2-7	ASSACFGHRSYEQY
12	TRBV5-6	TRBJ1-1	ASSHETGGPEAF
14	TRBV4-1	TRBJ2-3	ASSQGGTGSTDTQY
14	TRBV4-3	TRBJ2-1	ASSQESGNSYNEQF
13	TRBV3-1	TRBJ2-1	ASSPVLANYNEQF
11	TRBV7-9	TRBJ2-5	ASSPQAPETQY
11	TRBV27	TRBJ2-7	ASSTRGRYEQY
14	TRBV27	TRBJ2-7	ASSLSSGARRGEQY
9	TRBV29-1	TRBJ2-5	SAVPGRTQY
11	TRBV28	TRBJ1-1	ASTVGYNTEAF
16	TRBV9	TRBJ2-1	ASSDGVAGIRPYNEQF
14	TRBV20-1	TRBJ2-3	SARRLAGGTTDTQY
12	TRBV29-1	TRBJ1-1	SVEEGTGNTEAF
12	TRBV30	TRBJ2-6	AWRTGSGANVLT
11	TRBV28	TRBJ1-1	ASSLLGYTEAF